A selection of T cell receptor beta chains follows, all from one sample in a study of blood T cell repertoires in COVID-19. Here immunoSEQ multiplex PCR was the method, and the copy in TCRdb shows in-frame clones only, minus some. This sample has hundreds of thousands of clones, with 88% found just once. The sequencing input was PBMCs or T cells enriched from blood (not recorded which). These receptors were obtained from a woman aged 55-69 years who had recovered from COVID-19. The CDR3 runs from the conserved cysteine through the conserved F or W. A D gene is named only where the DNA matches it firmly. The size entry is marked missing in some rows and otherwise reads once, few, many or a size class.

clone size	V gene	D gene	J gene	CDR3 length	CDR3 protein	CDR3 DNA
.	TRBV6-5	TRBD1	TRBJ2-2	14	CASRVQGGTGELFF	TGTGCCAGCAGGGTACAGGGGGGCACCGGGGAGCTGTTTTTT
once	TRBV19	.	TRBJ2-7	14	CAGQGGVGSYEQYF	TGTGCCGGCCAAGGGGGTGTGGGCTCCTACGAGCAGTACTTC
once	TRBV5-1	.	TRBJ2-7	12	CASSLGRDEQYF	TGCGCCAGCAGCTTGGGTCGGGACGAGCAGTACTTC
.	TRBV21-1	.	TRBJ1-2	15	CASSNVWDREYGYTF	TGTGCCAGCAGCAATGTTTGGGACAGGGAGTATGGCTACACCTTC
.	TRBV19	.	TRBJ1-5	18	CASRWEYDVSLGNQPQHF	TGTGCCAGTAGGTGGGAGTACGACGTAAGCTTGGGCAATCAGCCCCAGCATTTT
.	TRBV12-3/TRBV12-4	.	TRBJ1-1	11	CASSQAGRAFF	TGTGCCAGCAGCCAGGCGGGAAGGGCTTTCTTT
.	TRBV28	.	TRBJ1-2	12	CASSFGTFGYTF	TGTGCCAGCAGTTTCGGGACATTCGGCTACACCTTC
.	TRBV29-1	.	TRBJ1-2	13	CSVSGGPNYGYTF	TGCAGCGTCTCCGGGGGGCCCAACTATGGCTACACCTTC
few	TRBV24-1	.	TRBJ1-2	14	CATSDNRESRGYTF	TGTGCCACCAGTGACAACAGGGAATCACGCGGCTACACCTTC
.	TRBV10-2	TRBD1	TRBJ1-3	16	CASSFTGAYSGNTIYF	TGCGCCAGCAGTTTCACAGGGGCCTACTCTGGAAACACCATATATTTT
.	TRBV12-3/TRBV12-4	.	TRBJ1-1	13	CASSFIRGTEAFF	TGTGCCAGCAGTTTTATTAGGGGCACTGAAGCTTTCTTT
.	TRBV5-1	.	TRBJ2-3	17	CASSFGGASPSTDTQYF	TGCGCCAGCAGCTTTGGGGGGGCCAGCCCTAGCACAGATACGCAGTATTTT
.	TRBV30	TRBD1	TRBJ2-5	16	CAWSVEQGVLQETQYF	TGTGCCTGGAGTGTAGAGCAGGGGGTTTTGCAAGAGACCCAGTACTTC
.	TRBV4-1	TRBD2	TRBJ2-1	15	CASSHRLAVYNEQFF	TGCGCCAGCAGCCACCGACTAGCGGTATACAATGAGCAGTTCTTC
once	TRBV4-1	.	TRBJ1-1	15	CASSHIGGGNTEAFF	TGCGCCAGCAGCCATATAGGAGGCGGGAACACTGAAGCTTTCTTT
few	TRBV5-1	.	TRBJ1-5	14	CASSLGTVNQPQHF	TGCGCCAGCAGCTTGGGGACAGTAAATCAGCCCCAGCATTTT
.	TRBV13	TRBD1	TRBJ2-7	17	CASSPPRPTGPSYEQYF	TGTGCCAGCAGCCCCCCGAGGCCGACAGGGCCCTCCTACGAGCAGTACTTC
once	TRBV6-6	TRBD1	TRBJ1-1	13	CASSYTGQGEAFF	TGTGCCAGCAGTTACACCGGACAGGGAGAGGCTTTCTTT
.	TRBV5-1	.	TRBJ1-2	13	CASSRDSDYGYTF	TGCGCCAGCAGCCGAGACAGCGACTATGGCTACACCTTC
few	TRBV10-1	.	TRBJ1-1	10	CASTRQQAFF	TGCGCCAGCACCAGACAGCAAGCTTTCTTT
once	TRBV6-5	TRBD2	TRBJ2-6	15	CASSSGGVGANVLTF	TGTGCCAGCAGTAGCGGGGGCGTCGGGGCCAACGTCCTGACTTTC
.	TRBV6-1	.	TRBJ1-2	16	CASSEGVGGTHYGYTF	TGTGCCAGCAGTGAAGGGGTAGGAGGGACGCACTATGGCTACACCTTC
.	TRBV7-9	TRBD1	TRBJ1-2	16	CASSLIQGARNYGYTF	TGTGCCAGCAGCTTAATCCAGGGGGCGCGGAACTATGGCTACACCTTC